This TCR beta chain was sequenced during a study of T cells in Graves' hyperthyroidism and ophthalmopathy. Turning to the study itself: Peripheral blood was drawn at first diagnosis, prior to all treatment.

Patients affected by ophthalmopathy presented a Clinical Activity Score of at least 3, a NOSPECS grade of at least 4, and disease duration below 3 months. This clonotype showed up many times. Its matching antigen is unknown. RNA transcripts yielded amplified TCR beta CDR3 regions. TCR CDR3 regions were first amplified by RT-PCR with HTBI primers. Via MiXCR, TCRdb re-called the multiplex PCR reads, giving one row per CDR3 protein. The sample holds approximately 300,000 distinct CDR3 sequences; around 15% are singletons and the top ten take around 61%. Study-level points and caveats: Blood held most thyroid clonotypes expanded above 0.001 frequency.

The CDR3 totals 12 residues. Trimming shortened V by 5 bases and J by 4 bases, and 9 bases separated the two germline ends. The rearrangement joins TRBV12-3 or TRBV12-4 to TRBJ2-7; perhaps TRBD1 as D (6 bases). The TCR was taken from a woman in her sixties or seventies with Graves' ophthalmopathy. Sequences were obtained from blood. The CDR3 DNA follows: TGTGCCAGCAGTCCTACAGGGTACGAGCAGTACTTC. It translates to CASSPTGYEQYF.